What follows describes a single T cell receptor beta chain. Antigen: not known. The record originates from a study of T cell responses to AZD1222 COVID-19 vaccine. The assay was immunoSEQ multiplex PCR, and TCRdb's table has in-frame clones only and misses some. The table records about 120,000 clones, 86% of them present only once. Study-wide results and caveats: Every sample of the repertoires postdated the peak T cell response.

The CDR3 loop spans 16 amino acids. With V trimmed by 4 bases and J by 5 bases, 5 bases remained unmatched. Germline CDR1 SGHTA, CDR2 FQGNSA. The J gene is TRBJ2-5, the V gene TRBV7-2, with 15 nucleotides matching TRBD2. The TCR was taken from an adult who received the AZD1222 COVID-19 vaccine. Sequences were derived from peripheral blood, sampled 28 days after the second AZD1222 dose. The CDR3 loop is CASSSGLAGGRETQYF. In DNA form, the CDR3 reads TGTGCCAGCAGCTCCGGACTAGCGGGGGGGCGGGAGACCCAGTACTTC.